Each of the 5 T cell receptor beta chains below was sequenced from the same sample in a study of T cell repertoires in cytomegalovirus infection. MiXCR was run by TCRdb on the reads, yielding one entry per CDR3 protein. This sample has about 920,000 distinct CDR3 sequences; more than 25% occur once, and the top ten carry around an eighth. No antigen has been identified for these receptors. Sequences were derived from cultured CD8+ T cells from PBMCs, sampled from culture after CMV antigen stimulation. Receptors originate from a human donor in good health (CMV status not recorded). Some clones in this sample may be carry-over from other donors' samples.

A few counts support this clonotype. A read error may account for a junction end that differs from germline. The V gene is TRBV4-1, the J gene TRBJ2-7, with TRBD2 matching over 10 bases. The CDR3 length is 16 residues. Germline assignment: CDR1 MGHRA and CDR2 YSYEKL. The CDR3 reads CASSQDSGGLTYEQYF. The CDR3 DNA reads as TGTGCCAGCAGCCAAGATAGCGGGGGGTTAACCTACGAGCAGTACTTC.

V usage is TRBV20-1 and J usage is TRBJ2-3, with 10 bases matching TRBD1. From germline, CDR1 is DFQATT and CDR2 SNEGSKA (reference sequence). V was pared by 6 bases and J by 5 bases, with 8 bases of the junction left unmatched. CDR3 length equals 14 residues. The CDR3: CSATDRGRGDTQYF. In nucleotides, the CDR3 is TGCAGTGCGACAGACAGGGGGCGTGGAGATACGCAGTATTTT.

The V gene is TRBV5-5, the J gene TRBJ1-2; 9 bases match TRBD1. Trimming took 3 bases from V and 3 from J; bases not matched to a gene: 9. Germline-derived CDR1 and CDR2 are SGHKS and YYEKEE (reference sequence). This CDR3 spans 16 amino acids. In DNA form, the CDR3 reads TGTGCCAGCAGCTGGGACAGGGAATACCTTGACTATGGCTACACCTTC. This encodes CASSWDREYLDYGYTF.

This rearrangement joins TRBV5-6 to TRBJ2-6; D unclear. The ends were cut back, 4 bases at V and 4 bases at J, with 3 bases in the middle. The germline V gene encodes CDR1 SGHDT and CDR2 YYEEEE. This CDR3 comprises 12 residues. Here the CDR3 reads CASSQGANVLTF. The CDR3, as DNA: TGTGCCAGCAGCCAAGGGGCCAACGTCCTGACTTTC. Full variable domain (rest looked up from reference TRBV5-6 and TRBJ2-6): DAGVTQSPTHLIKTRGQQVTLRCSPKSGHDTVSWYQQALGQGPQFIFQYYEEEERQRGNFPDRFSGHQFPNYSSELNVNALLLGDSALYLCASSQGANVLTFGAGSRLTVL.

This clonotype was seen more than once but under ten times. The gene calls are TRBV27 and TRBJ1-1; 7 bases fit TRBD1. Germline CDR1 MNHEY, CDR2 SMNVEV (reference sequence). V gave up 10 bases and J gave up 5 bases; unmatched junction bases: 10. This CDR3 spans 13 amino acids. CDR3 DNA: TGTGCCATTCACAGGGGACGTGGAACTGAAGCTTTCTTT. Protein: CAIHRGRGTEAFF.